One and the same sample provided the 17 T cell receptor beta chains below, sequenced in a study of blood T cells in healthy people across ages. Together with a sample-barcoded 5' primer, a J-beta primer mix was included in a second PCR lasting about 7 to 11 cycles. TCRdb fed the 5' RACE reads into MiXCR, producing one record per CDR3 protein. Of about 2 million distinct CDR3 sequences listed, roughly 52% are singletons. Material: blood. Every receptor here comes from a woman between 40 and 50 years old in good health.

The chain carries TRBV5-1 and TRBJ2-3; 9 bases are a match to TRBD2. The CDR3 consists of 14 residues. V trimming: 7 bases; J trimming: 5 bases; junction bases outside the gene matches: 8. Germline V gene sequence: CDR1 SGHRS, CDR2 YFSETQ. The DNA for the CDR3 is TGCGCCAGCCAAGCGGGAGGCCTGGTAGATACGCAGTATTTT. This translates into CASQAGGLVDTQYF.

The chain is built from TRBV27 and TRBJ1-5; 7 nucleotides match TRBD1. Germline CDR1 reads MNHEY; CDR2 reads SMNVEV (reference sequence). V shed 5 bases and J 5 bases; nucleotides not matched to a gene: 18. The CDR3 runs 18 residues. The CDR3 DNA is TGTGCCAGCAGTCCCCTTTTACAAAGGGGGCGCAGGGATCAGCCCCAGCATTTT. This codes for CASSPLLQRGRRDQPQHF.

This clonotype came up a few times. This sequence joins TRBV28 and TRBJ1-4, with 7 bases identical to TRBD1. Looked up from germline, CDR1 is MDHEN and CDR2 is SYDVKM. This CDR3 comprises 16 residues. Unmatched junction bases numbered 14, after V lost 8 bases and J lost 5 bases. The CDR3 bases are TGTGCCAGCGGGCCCGGAGGAGGGGGCGGGAATGAAAAACTGTTTTTT. It encodes CASGPGGGGGNEKLFF.

Note on this clonotype: A read error may produce the germline difference seen at one junction end. This sequence joins TRBV28 and TRBJ2-5, with 8 bases lining up with TRBD1. The CDR3 loop spans 16 amino acids. CDR1 is MDHEN, CDR2 SYDVKM, per germline. The CDR3: CASLRGLDRAQETRYF. DNA for the CDR3: TGTGCCAGCTTGCGAGGGTTGGACAGGGCCCAAGAGACCCGGTACTTC.

The chain combines TRBV2 with TRBJ2-1, with D uncertain. Per the germline V gene, CDR1 is SNHLY and CDR2 is FYNNEI. Trimming removed 7 bases from V and 12 bases from J, with 16 bases in between. The CDR3 contains 12 residues. Here the CDR3 DNA reads TGTGCCAGCAAATCCCTTAGGGATGGGCAGTTCTTC. It specifies CASKSLRDGQFF.

The chain recombines TRBV10-1 with TRBJ2-3; 8 bases are shared with TRBD1. Looked up from germline, CDR1 is WNHNN and CDR2 is SYGVQD (reference sequence). There are 16 residues in the CDR3. V lost 3 bases, J lost 1 base, and 6 bases stayed unmatched. CDR3: CASSETEGQGTDTQYF. DNA of the CDR3: TGCGCCAGCAGTGAAACCGAGGGACAGGGCACAGATACGCAGTATTTT.

This clonotype was counted a few times. CDR3 residues: CASSLSVSGDRIRAYEQYF. The CDR3 nucleotides read TGTGCCAGCAGTTTATCGGTAAGCGGGGATAGAATAAGAGCCTACGAGCAGTACTTC. The chain uses TRBV27 and TRBJ2-7, with 7 bases matching TRBD2. The CDR3 spans 19 residues. Per germline, CDR1 MNHEY and CDR2 SMNVEV (reference sequence). V was pared by 0 bases and J by 2 bases, with 16 bases of the junction left unmatched.

V gene TRBV25-1 combines with J gene TRBJ1-4; D is undetermined. This CDR3 has 13 amino acids. Trimming pared 3 bases from V and 5 bases from J, leaving 7 bases between. Germline CDR1 MGHDK, CDR2 SYGVNS. CDR3 nucleotide sequence: TGTGCCAGCAGTGATGCGATAAATGAAAAACTGTTTTTT. Translation gives CASSDAINEKLFF.

This clonotype was recorded a few times. CDR3 amino acids: CASSSWGPSDYGYTF. The CDR3 DNA follows: TGTGCCAGCAGTTCGTGGGGGCCGAGTGACTATGGCTACACCTTC. The rearrangement links TRBV6-2 or TRBV6-3 to TRBJ1-2, with D perhaps matching TRBD1 (6 bases). Germline values: CDR1 MNHEY, CDR2 SVGEGT. The CDR3 is 15 amino acids. Trimming left V 4 bases short and J 3 bases short, with 15 bases between.

The chain has TRBV6-6 and TRBJ1-1; D remains ambiguous. The germline V gene encodes CDR1 MNHNY and CDR2 SVGAGI (reference sequence). V gave up 1 base and J gave up 1 base, with 7 bases separating them. The CDR3 is made up of 14 amino acids. The CDR3 nucleotides read TGTGCCAGCAGTTACTATGCGGCGAACACTGAAGCTTTCTTT. Its translation: CASSYYAANTEAFF.

V usage is TRBV5-1 and J usage is TRBJ2-5; 7 bases map to TRBD2. J lost 5 bases, V lost 0 bases, and 7 bases had no gene match. Germline loops: CDR1 SGHRS, CDR2 YFSETQ. This CDR3 is 15 amino acids long. Written as DNA, the CDR3 is TGCGCCAGCAGCTTGGCAGGACTAGTCAAGGAGACCCAGTACTTC. This sequence encodes CASSLAGLVKETQYF.

This clonotype showed up many times. The genes are TRBV6-2 or TRBV6-3 and TRBJ2-5; TRBD2 is a possible D gene (5 bases). This CDR3 is built from 14 residues. Between the trimmed V and J ends, which lost 0 bases and 7 bases, there was a span of 12 bases. In germline, CDR1 is MNHEY, CDR2 SVGEGT. The CDR3 DNA reads as TGTGCCAGCAGTTACTCGAATACTGGAGGGACCCAGTACTTC. It is translated as CASSYSNTGGTQYF.

CDR3 protein: CASSLARDGGNYGYTF. In nucleotides, the CDR3 is TGTGCCAGCAGCTTAGCGCGGGACGGGGGGAACTATGGCTACACCTTC. The chain recombines TRBV7-2 with TRBJ1-2; possible D gene TRBD1, 5 bases. Trimming took off 0 bases at V and 2 bases at J, with 13 bases between the two ends. Germline V gene sequence: CDR1 SGHTA, CDR2 FQGNSA. The CDR3 consists of 16 residues.

This clonotype appeared a few times. The rearrangement links TRBV20-1 to TRBJ2-3; no reliable D call. The CDR3 loop spans 13 amino acids. The germline CDR1 and CDR2 sequences are DFQATT and SNEGSKA (reference sequence). V was trimmed by 0 bases and J by 8 bases, leaving 12 bases between them. The CDR3 region has the DNA TGCAGTGCTAGAGACCTCTCTTTAGGTACGCAGTATTTT. Protein: CSARDLSLGTQYF.

This clonotype was seen only a few times. This sequence joins TRBV6-5 and TRBJ2-1, with D possibly matching TRBD2 (6 bases). The V gene's germline CDR1 is MNHEY and CDR2 SVGAGI. The germline V and J ends were trimmed by 6 bases and 6 bases, with 15 bases remaining between them. There are 14 residues in the CDR3. CDR3 DNA: TGTGCCAGCAGGAACCCGGGACTCACCAATGAGCAGTTCTTC. As protein: CASRNPGLTNEQFF.

This rearrangement joins TRBV4-3 to TRBJ2-5; 12 bases fit TRBD2. Germline loops: CDR1 LGHNA, CDR2 YSLEER. The CDR3 runs to 17 residues. J gave up 11 bases and V 0 bases, and 13 bases lay outside the gene matches. The DNA for the CDR3 is TGCGCCAGCAGCCAAGATTGGGCTAGCGGGGGGGACAATGAGCAGTACTTC. Its translation is CASSQDWASGGDNEQYF.

This chain connects TRBV28 to TRBJ2-3, with 16 bases aligning to TRBD2. This CDR3 comprises 16 residues. Per germline, CDR1 MDHEN and CDR2 SYDVKM. V dropped 4 bases and J dropped 5; count of bases not matched to a gene: 3. Here the CDR3 reads CASSYGTSGGGDTQYF. The CDR3, as DNA: TGTGCCAGCAGTTACGGGACTAGCGGGGGGGGAGATACGCAGTATTTT. The complete variable domain, with remaining parts taken from reference TRBV28 and TRBJ2-3, reads DVKVTQSSRYLVKRTGEKVFLECVQDMDHENMFWYRQDPGLGLRLIYFSYDVKMKEKGDIPEGYSVSREKKERFSLILESASTNQTSMYLCASSYGTSGGGDTQYFGPGTRLTVL.